The 20 T cell receptor beta chains listed next were all sequenced from one sample in a study of CD8+ T cells in alopecia areata. Sequencing used cDNA as its template, made by extracting RNA and reverse transcribing it. The assay was immunoSEQ multiplex PCR, and TCRdb's table has in-frame clones only and misses some. The sample contains around 200,000 clones, roughly 64% of which appear only once. Treatment of the sample: oral pan-JAK inhibitor, 5-10 mg twice daily. Sequences were derived from CD4+ T cells sorted from blood, sampled at week 4, from a patient treated with tofacitinib. These receptors all come from a human donor with alopecia areata.

The chain uses TRBV7-8 and TRBJ2-1; D possibly matches TRBD1 or TRBD2 (5 bases each). CDR3 length equals 15 residues. Per the germline V gene, CDR1 is SGHVS and CDR2 is FQNEAQ. Trimming took 5 bases from V and 9 from J, leaving 20 bases between them. The CDR3 DNA is TGTGCCAGCAGCCCGGGGCAGGGTCGGTTCGGTGAGCAGTTCTTC. Translated, it gives CASSPGQGRFGEQFF.

Comments on this clone: Distinct nucleotide sequences in the sample also encode this CDR3. This rearrangement joins TRBV5-1 to TRBJ1-1, with a possible D match to TRBD1 (5 bases). V lost 4 bases to trimming and J lost 0 bases, with 10 bases between them. Looked up from germline, CDR1 is SGHRS and CDR2 is YFSETQ. The CDR3 is made up of 14 amino acids. CDR3 DNA sequence: TGCGCCAGCAGCCTGGGGGATATGAACACTGAAGCTTTCTTT. Translated, it gives CASSLGDMNTEAFF. The variable domain in full, with the rest retrieved from reference TRBV5-1 and TRBJ1-1, is KAGVTQTPRYLIKTRGQQVTLSCSPISGHRSVSWYQQTPGQGLQFLFEYFSETQRNKGNFPGRFSGRQFSNSRSEMNVSTLELGDSALYLCASSLGDMNTEAFFGQGTRLTVV.

The rearrangement joins TRBV5-1 to TRBJ2-3; 11 nucleotides match TRBD1. Germline V CDR1 and CDR2: SGHRS, YFSETQ. V lost 4 bases and J lost 4; bases outside the gene matches: 11. The CDR3 consists of 17 residues. The DNA of the CDR3 is TGCGCCAGCAGCCGCTGGGACAGGGGGAATTACGCAGATACGCAGTATTTT. Translated, it gives CASSRWDRGNYADTQYF.

This clone was counted between two and nine times. This chain links TRBV6-6 with TRBJ2-7; the D call may be TRBD1 or TRBD2 (7 bases each). The CDR3 has 14 residues. Germline values: CDR1 MNHNY, CDR2 SVGAGI (reference sequence). V dropped 6 bases and J dropped 2 bases, with 14 bases sitting between them. For the CDR3, the DNA is TGTGCCAGCAGACCAGCGGGACAGACCTACGAGCAGTACTTC. Translated: CASRPAGQTYEQYF.

This chain connects TRBV11-1 to TRBJ1-2, with D perhaps TRBD1 (6 bases). Trimming took 6 bases from V and 3 from J, leaving 11 bases between them. Germline CDR1 SGHAT, CDR2 FQDESV (reference sequence). The CDR3 totals 13 residues. CDR3 residues: CASSSDRYYGYTF. The DNA for the CDR3 is TGTGCCAGCAGTTCGGACAGATACTATGGCTACACCTTC.

This rearrangement joins TRBV29-1 to TRBJ1-1; 7 bases agree with TRBD1. Germline lookup yields CDR1 SQVTM and CDR2 ANQGSEA. With V trimmed by 0 bases and J by 4 bases, 11 bases remained unmatched. The CDR3 has 16 residues. Written as DNA, the CDR3 is TGCAGCGTTGAAGACCGGGACAGAGCAATGAGCACTGAAGCTTTCTTT. Its protein product is CSVEDRDRAMSTEAFF.

The V and J genes are TRBV5-5 and TRBJ2-2; D not resolved. The germline CDR1 and CDR2 sequences are SGHKS and YYEKEE (reference sequence). This CDR3 is 12 amino acids long. Trimming took off 0 bases at V and 3 bases at J, with 0 bases between the two ends. CDR3 amino acids: CASSLDTGELFF. For the CDR3, the DNA is TGTGCCAGCAGCTTGGACACCGGGGAGCTGTTTTTT.

The CDR3 protein is CAISDRGETQYF. The CDR3 coding sequence is TGTGCCATCAGTGACCGGGGGGAGACCCAGTACTTC. The V and J genes are TRBV10-3 and TRBJ2-5, with D maybe TRBD2 (6 bases). The germline V gene has CDR1 ENHRY and CDR2 SYGVKD. Trimming removed 3 bases from V and 5 bases from J, with 7 bases in between. The CDR3 is made up of 12 amino acids.

The chain joins TRBV4-1 to TRBJ1-5; no definite D call. V was pared by 2 bases and J by 3 bases, with 8 bases between. The CDR3 has 14 amino acids. CDR1 is MGHRA, CDR2 YSYEKL, per germline. The CDR3 DNA reads as TGCGCCAGCAGCCAATTGGGGTACAATCAGCCCCAGCATTTT. Translating gives CASSQLGYNQPQHF.

V usage is TRBV27 and J usage is TRBJ1-5, with a tentative D call TRBD1 (5 bases). CDR1 is MNHEY, CDR2 SMNVEV, per germline (reference sequence). The V gene lost 5 bases and the J gene lost 0 bases, with 11 bases spanning the gap. There are 15 residues in the CDR3. The CDR3 reads CASSPGTHSNQPQHF. The DNA for the CDR3 is TGTGCCAGCAGTCCCGGGACTCATAGCAATCAGCCCCAGCATTTT.

This clone turned up a few times. The CDR3 DNA is TGCGCCAGCAGCCAGTCCACGGCGGGGGGCCCCTCCTACAATGAGCAGTTCTTC. This codes for CASSQSTAGGPSYNEQFF. This sequence joins TRBV4-3 and TRBJ2-1; 8 nucleotides line up with TRBD2. The V gene's germline CDR1 is LGHNA and CDR2 YSLEER. CDR3 size: 18 residues. The ends lost 3 bases at V and 0 bases at J; junction bases unmatched: 10.

The chain employs TRBV2 and TRBJ2-3, with TRBD1 matching over 8 bases. The CDR3 consists of 15 residues. Germline CDR1 and CDR2: SNHLY and FYNNEI. After removal of 10 bases from V and 2 bases from J, the junction contained 11 bases not matched to a gene. The CDR3, as DNA: TGTGCCAACCCCAGGGGGCGGGGCAACACAGATACGCAGTATTTT. Translated, it gives CANPRGRGNTDTQYF.

The V call is TRBV25-1, the J call TRBJ2-5; D might be TRBD2 (7 bases). CDR3 size: 14 residues. Trimming removed 6 bases at V and 5 bases at J, with 16 bases between. Germline CDR1 reads MGHDK; CDR2 reads SYGVNS. CDR3 region: CASSVQGAGETQYF. CDR3 sequence (DNA): TGTGCCAGCAGCGTACAGGGAGCGGGGGAGACCCAGTACTTC.

Points on this clone: The sample holds other DNA sequences that translate to the same CDR3. The genes are TRBV20-1 and TRBJ2-1; no firm D call. Germline V lookup: CDR1 DFQATT, CDR2 SNEGSKA (reference sequence). Trimming took 3 bases from V and 5 from J, leaving 5 bases between them. The CDR3 runs to 11 residues. CDR3 region: CSARADNEQFF. CDR3 DNA: TGCAGTGCTAGGGCCGACAATGAGCAGTTCTTC.

The chain uses TRBV11-2 and TRBJ2-5; D not certain. This CDR3 is built from 15 residues. Trimming stripped 5 bases from V and 2 bases from J, with 15 bases between. The V gene's germline CDR1 is SGHAT and CDR2 FQNNGV. The CDR3 DNA is TGTGCCAGCAGCCGCACGGACGGTCCTCAAGAGACCCAGTACTTC. Translated, it gives CASSRTDGPQETQYF.

The genes are TRBV7-9 and TRBJ2-7; a possible D gene is TRBD1 (5 bases). The CDR3 loop spans 15 amino acids. V was shortened by 3 bases and J by 7 bases, with 19 bases between the two germline ends. Germline CDR1 SEHNR, CDR2 FQNEAQ (reference sequence). The CDR3 spells CASSLGLSGAREQYF. The DNA of the CDR3 is TGTGCCAGCAGCTTGGGATTGAGTGGGGCGCGGGAGCAGTACTTC.

This clone was picked up one time. This sequence joins TRBV30 and TRBJ1-6; 10 bases are shared with TRBD1. The CDR3 is 19 amino acids. V gave up 1 base and J gave up 7 bases; unmatched junction bases: 16. CDR1 GTSNPN and CDR2 SVGIG come from the germline V gene (reference sequence). The CDR3 coding sequence is TGTGCCTGGAGTGGAGTCGGGGACAGGGGAATGAGCGGGAATTCACCCCTCCACTTT. Translating it yields CAWSGVGDRGMSGNSPLHF.

The J gene is TRBJ2-2, the V gene TRBV9; D gene unclear. Deletions cut 2 bases from V and 3 bases from J, with 8 bases between. Germline V gene data show CDR1 as SGDLS and CDR2 as YYNGEE. The CDR3 sequence is 14 residues long. CDR3 DNA sequence: TGTGCCAGCAGCGTCGACCACTACACCGGGGAGCTGTTTTTT. This codes for CASSVDHYTGELFF.

V is TRBV7-6 and J is TRBJ2-5; D gene uncertain. The CDR3 length is 13 residues. Germline V gives CDR1 SGHVS, CDR2 FNYEAQ. V was shortened by 1 base and J by 5 bases, with 8 bases between the two germline ends. The CDR3 coding sequence is TGTGCCAGCAGCTTAGTTGGATCGGAGACCCAGTACTTC. This gives the protein CASSLVGSETQYF.

The CDR3 DNA reads as TGTGCCATCAGGAGACTAGCAGCTAACACCGGGGAGCTGTTTTTT. It codes for CAIRRLAANTGELFF. The rearrangement links TRBV10-3 to TRBJ2-2; TRBD2 matches 7 bases. The CDR3 covers 15 residues. Looked up from germline, CDR1 is ENHRY and CDR2 is SYGVKD. V lost 6 bases and J lost 2; bases outside the gene matches: 6.